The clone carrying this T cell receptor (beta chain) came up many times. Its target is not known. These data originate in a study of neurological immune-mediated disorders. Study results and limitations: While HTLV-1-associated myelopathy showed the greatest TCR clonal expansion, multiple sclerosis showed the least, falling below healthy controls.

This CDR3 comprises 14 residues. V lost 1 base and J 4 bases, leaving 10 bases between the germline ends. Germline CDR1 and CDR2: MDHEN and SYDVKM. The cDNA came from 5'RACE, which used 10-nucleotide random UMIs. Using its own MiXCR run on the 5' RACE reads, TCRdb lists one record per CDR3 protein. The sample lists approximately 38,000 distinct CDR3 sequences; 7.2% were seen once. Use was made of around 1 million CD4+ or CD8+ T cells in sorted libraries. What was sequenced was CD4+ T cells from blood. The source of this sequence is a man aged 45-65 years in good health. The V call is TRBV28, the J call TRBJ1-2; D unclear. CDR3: CASSLSPPIYGYTF. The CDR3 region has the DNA TGTGCCAGCAGTTTATCCCCCCCGATCTATGGCTACACCTTC.